Listed below are T cell receptor beta chains from one sample, sequenced in a study of blood T cells in healthy people across ages. TCRdb analysed the 5' RACE reads with MiXCR anew, one entry per CDR3 protein. The sample records about 1.1 million distinct CDR3 sequences, roughly two fifths being singletons. Input material: blood. The source of these receptors is a man younger than 35 in good health. The CDR3 runs from the conserved cysteine through the conserved F or W. D genes are given only for firm matches. The size entry is marked missing in some rows and otherwise reads once, few, many or a size class.

16,few,-,TRBJ1-5,TRBV20-1,CSATARTAYSNQPQHF,TGCAGTGCCACAGCGCGGACAGCCTATAGCAATCAGCCCCAGCATTTT
15,many,TRBD2,TRBJ2-1,TRBV29-1,CSVELRGGVYNEQFF,TGCAGCGTTGAACTCCGGGGGGGCGTTTACAATGAGCAGTTCTTC
16,few,-,TRBJ1-2,TRBV4-1,CASSQSLRGEVEGYTF,TGCGCCAGCAGCCAATCCCTACGAGGGGAAGTAGAAGGCTACACCTTC
17,few,-,TRBJ2-3,TRBV5-5,CASRLNPLGGATDTQYF,TGTGCCAGCAGACTTAACCCCCTGGGCGGAGCCACAGATACGCAGTATTTT
15,-,-,TRBJ2-3,TRBV10-3,CAIREDALSTDTQYF,TGTGCCATCAGGGAGGACGCCCTCAGCACAGATACGCAGTATTTT
16,few,TRBD2,TRBJ2-5,TRBV10-3,CAISETSGVDQETQYF,TGTGCCATCAGTGAAACTAGCGGGGTCGACCAAGAGACCCAGTACTTC
14,-,-,TRBJ2-5,TRBV29-1,CSVEDPTEFETQYF,TGCAGCGTTGAAGATCCCACAGAATTCGAGACCCAGTACTTC
14,-,TRBD2,TRBJ2-5,TRBV20-1,CSALAGGRQETQYF,TGCAGTGCTTTAGCGGGGGGACGCCAAGAGACCCAGTACTTC
13,few,-,TRBJ1-1,TRBV20-1,CSAMNSMNTEAFF,TGCAGTGCTATGAACAGCATGAACACTGAAGCTTTCTTT
15,-,-,TRBJ2-1,TRBV4-1,CASSQDLFPYNEQFF,TGCGCCAGCAGCCAAGACTTATTTCCCTACAATGAGCAGTTCTTC
17,few,TRBD1,TRBJ2-1,TRBV13,CASSYVPPGTGENEQFF,TGTGCCAGCAGCTACGTACCGCCGGGGACAGGGGAAAATGAGCAGTTCTTC
15,few,-,TRBJ2-7,TRBV5-1,CASSSRDSDYNEQYF,TGCGCCAGCAGCTCCCGGGACTCCGACTATAATGAGCAGTACTTC
12,-,-,TRBJ1-4,TRBV12-3/TRBV12-4,CAISRGGEKLFF,TGTGCCATCAGTCGGGGGGGGGAAAAACTGTTTTTT
14,few,-,TRBJ1-1,TRBV20-1,CSAKFPQGGTEAFF,TGCAGTGCCAAATTCCCACAGGGAGGGACTGAAGCTTTCTTT
17,-,-,TRBJ2-7,TRBV6-6,CASRGLDMGGQNNEQYF,TGTGCCAGCCGCGGATTGGATATGGGAGGCCAAAACAATGAGCAGTACTTC
15,-,-,TRBJ1-1,TRBV28,CASSFSRGGNTEAFF,TGTGCCAGCAGTTTCTCGAGGGGGGGAAACACTGAAGCTTTCTTT
14,few,-,TRBJ1-2,TRBV7-9,CASSFEESGNLYTF,TGTGCCAGCAGCTTCGAGGAATCCGGGAACCTCTACACCTTC
12,-,-,TRBJ1-2,TRBV7-2,CASSSRVCGYTF,TGTGCCAGCAGTAGCAGAGTCTGCGGCTACACCTTC
15,-,-,TRBJ2-2,TRBV12-3/TRBV12-4,CASSLASSGTGELFF,TGTGCCAGCAGTTTAGCCTCTTCCGGTACCGGGGAGCTGTTTTTT
15,few,-,TRBJ1-1,TRBV11-2,CASSLGRVGNTEAFF,TGTGCCAGCAGCTTAGGCCGCGTGGGGAACACTGAAGCTTTCTTT